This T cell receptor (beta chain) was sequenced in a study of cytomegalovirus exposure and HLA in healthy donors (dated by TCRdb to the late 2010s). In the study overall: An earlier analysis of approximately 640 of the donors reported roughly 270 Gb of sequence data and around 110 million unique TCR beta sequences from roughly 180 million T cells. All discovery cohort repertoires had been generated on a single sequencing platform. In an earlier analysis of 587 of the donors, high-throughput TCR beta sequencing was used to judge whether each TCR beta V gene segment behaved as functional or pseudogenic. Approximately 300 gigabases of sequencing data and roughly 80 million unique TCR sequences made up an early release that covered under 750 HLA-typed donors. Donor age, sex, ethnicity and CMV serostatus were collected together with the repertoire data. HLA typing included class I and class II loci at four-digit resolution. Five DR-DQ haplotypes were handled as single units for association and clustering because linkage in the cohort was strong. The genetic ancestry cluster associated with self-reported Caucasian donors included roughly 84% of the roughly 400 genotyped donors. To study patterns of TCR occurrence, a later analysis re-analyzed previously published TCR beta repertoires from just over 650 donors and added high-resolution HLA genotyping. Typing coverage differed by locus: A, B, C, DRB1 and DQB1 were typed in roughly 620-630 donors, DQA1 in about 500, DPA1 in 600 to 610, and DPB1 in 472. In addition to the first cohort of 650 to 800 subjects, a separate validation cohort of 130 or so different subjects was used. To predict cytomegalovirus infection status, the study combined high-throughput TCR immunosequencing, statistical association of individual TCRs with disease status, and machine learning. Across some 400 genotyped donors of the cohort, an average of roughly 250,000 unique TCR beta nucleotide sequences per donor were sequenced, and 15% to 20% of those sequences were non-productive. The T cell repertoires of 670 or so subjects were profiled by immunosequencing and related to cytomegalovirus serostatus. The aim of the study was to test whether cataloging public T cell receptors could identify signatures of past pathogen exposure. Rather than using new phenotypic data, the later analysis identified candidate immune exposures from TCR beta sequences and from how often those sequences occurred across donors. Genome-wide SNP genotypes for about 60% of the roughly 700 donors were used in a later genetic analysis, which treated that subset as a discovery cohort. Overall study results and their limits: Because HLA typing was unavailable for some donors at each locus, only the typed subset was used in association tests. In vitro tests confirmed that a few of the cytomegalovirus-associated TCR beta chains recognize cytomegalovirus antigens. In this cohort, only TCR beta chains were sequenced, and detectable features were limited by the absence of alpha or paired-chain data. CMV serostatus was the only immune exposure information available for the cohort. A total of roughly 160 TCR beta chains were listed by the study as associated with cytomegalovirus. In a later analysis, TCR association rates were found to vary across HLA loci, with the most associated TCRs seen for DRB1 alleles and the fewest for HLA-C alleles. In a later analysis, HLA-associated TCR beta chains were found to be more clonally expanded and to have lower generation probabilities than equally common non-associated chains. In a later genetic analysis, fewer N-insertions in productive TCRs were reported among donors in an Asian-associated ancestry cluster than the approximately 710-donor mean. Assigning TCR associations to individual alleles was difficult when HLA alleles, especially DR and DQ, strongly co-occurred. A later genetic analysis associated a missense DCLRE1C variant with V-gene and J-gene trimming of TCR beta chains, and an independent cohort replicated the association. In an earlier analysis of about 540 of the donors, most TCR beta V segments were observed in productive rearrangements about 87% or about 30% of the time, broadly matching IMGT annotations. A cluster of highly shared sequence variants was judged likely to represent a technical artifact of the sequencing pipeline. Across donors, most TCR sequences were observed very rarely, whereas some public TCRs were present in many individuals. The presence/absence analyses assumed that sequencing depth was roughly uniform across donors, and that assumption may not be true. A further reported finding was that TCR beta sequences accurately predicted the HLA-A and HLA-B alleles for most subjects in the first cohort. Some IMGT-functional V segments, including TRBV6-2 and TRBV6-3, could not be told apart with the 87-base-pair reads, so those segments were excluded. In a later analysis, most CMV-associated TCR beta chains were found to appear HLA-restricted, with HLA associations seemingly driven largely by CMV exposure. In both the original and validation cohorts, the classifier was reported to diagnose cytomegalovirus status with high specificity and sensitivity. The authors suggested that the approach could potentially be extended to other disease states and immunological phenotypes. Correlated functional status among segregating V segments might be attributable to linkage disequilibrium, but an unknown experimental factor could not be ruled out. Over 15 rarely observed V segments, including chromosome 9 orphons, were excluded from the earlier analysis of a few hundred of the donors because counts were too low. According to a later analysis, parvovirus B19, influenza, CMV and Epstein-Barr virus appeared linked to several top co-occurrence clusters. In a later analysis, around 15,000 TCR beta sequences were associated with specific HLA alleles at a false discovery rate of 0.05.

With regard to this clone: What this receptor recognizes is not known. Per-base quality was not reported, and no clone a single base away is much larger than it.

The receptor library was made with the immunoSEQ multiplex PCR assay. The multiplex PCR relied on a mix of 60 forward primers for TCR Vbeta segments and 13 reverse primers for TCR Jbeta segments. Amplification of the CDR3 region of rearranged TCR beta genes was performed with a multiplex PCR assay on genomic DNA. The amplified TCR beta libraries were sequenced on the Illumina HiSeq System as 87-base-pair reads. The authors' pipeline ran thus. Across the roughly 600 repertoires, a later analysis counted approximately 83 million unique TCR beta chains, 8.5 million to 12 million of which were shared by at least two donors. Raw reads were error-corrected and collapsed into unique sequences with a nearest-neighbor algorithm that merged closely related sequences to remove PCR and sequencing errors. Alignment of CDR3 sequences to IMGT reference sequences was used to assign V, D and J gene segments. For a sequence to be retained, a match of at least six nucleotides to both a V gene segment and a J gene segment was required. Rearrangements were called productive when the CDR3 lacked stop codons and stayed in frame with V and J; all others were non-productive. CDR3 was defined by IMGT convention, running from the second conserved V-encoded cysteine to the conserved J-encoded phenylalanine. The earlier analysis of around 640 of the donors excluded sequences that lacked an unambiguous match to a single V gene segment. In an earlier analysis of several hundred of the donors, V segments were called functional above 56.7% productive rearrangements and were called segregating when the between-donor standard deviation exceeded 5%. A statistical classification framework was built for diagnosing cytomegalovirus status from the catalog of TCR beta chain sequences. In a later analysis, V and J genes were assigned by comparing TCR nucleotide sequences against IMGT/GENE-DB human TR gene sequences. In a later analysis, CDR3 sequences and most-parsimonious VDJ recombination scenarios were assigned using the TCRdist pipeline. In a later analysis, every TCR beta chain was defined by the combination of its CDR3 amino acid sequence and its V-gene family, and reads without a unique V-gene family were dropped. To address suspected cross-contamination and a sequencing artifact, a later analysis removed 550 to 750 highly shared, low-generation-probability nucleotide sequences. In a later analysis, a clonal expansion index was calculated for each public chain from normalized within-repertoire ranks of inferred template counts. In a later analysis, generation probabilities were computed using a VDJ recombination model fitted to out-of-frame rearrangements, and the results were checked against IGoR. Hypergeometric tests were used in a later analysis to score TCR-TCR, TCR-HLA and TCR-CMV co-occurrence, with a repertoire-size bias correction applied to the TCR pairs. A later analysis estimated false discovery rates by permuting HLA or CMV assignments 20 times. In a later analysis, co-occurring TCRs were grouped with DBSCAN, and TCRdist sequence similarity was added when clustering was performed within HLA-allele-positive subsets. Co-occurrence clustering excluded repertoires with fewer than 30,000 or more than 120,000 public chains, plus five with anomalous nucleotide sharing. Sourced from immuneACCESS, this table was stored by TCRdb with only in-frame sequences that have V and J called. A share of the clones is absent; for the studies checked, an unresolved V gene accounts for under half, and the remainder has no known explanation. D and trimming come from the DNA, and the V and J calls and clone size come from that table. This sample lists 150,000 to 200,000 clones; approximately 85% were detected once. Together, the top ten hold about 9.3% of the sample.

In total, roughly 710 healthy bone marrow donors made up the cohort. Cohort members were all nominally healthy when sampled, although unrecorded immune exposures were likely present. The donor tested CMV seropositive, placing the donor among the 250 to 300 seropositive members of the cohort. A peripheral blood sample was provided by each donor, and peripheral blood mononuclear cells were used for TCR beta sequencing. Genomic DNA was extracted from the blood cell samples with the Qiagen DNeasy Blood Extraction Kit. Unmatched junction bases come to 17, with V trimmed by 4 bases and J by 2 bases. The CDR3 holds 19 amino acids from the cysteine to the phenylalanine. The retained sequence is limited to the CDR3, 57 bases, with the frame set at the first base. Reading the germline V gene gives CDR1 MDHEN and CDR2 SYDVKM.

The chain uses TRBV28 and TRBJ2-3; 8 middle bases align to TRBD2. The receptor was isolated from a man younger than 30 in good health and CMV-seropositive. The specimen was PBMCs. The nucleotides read TGTGCCAGCAGTTCCTGGAACCCACTAGCGGCTATTTACACAGATACGCAGTATTTT. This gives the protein CASSSWNPLAAIYTDTQYF.